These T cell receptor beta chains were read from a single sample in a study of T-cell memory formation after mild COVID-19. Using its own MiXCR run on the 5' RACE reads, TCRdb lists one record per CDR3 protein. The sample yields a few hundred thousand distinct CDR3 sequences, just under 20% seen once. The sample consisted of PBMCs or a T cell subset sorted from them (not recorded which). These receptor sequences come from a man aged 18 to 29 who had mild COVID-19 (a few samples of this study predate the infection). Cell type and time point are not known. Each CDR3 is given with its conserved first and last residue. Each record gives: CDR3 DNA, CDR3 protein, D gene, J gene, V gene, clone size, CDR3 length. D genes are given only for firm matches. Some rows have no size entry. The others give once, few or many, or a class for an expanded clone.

DNA: TGTGCCAGCAGTGAATATGGCGGGCAGAATTCACCCCTCCACTTT
CDR3: CASSEYGGQNSPLHF
D: -
J: TRBJ1-6
V: TRBV2
size: many
length: 15

DNA: TGTGCTAGTGGCCAGGGAACATGGGGAGCGACCGATAACAATGAGCAGTTCTTC
CDR3: CASGQGTWGATDNNEQFF
D: -
J: TRBJ2-1
V: TRBV12-5
size: few
length: 18

DNA: TGTGCCAGCAGCGGGGACAGAGAAAAACTGTTTTTT
CDR3: CASSGDREKLFF
D: TRBD1
J: TRBJ1-4
V: TRBV7-8
size: few
length: 12

DNA: TGTGCCAGCGGTCCGGCGGGGGGAATTCTCGAGCAGTACTTC
CDR3: CASGPAGGILEQYF
D: TRBD2
J: TRBJ2-7
V: TRBV7-6
size: -
length: 14

DNA: TGTGCCAGCAGTTCCCGGACAGAAACCGCAGATACGCAGTATTTT
CDR3: CASSSRTETADTQYF
D: -
J: TRBJ2-3
V: TRBV6-2/TRBV6-3
size: -
length: 15

DNA: TGTGCTAGTGGAGGACAGTCAGATACGCAGTATTTT
CDR3: CASGGQSDTQYF
D: -
J: TRBJ2-3
V: TRBV12-5
size: few
length: 12

DNA: TGTGCCAGCTCTCGGGCGGAGACCCAGTACTTC
CDR3: CASSRAETQYF
D: -
J: TRBJ2-5
V: TRBV7-2
size: few
length: 11

DNA: TGTGCCAGCAGCGTAGATGGGGGAGGGGTCGAGCAGTACTTC
CDR3: CASSVDGGGVEQYF
D: TRBD2
J: TRBJ2-7
V: TRBV9
size: few
length: 14

DNA: TGCAGTGCTAGGAATCGGGGTTTCCAAGAGACCCAGTACTTC
CDR3: CSARNRGFQETQYF
D: -
J: TRBJ2-5
V: TRBV20-1
size: -
length: 14

DNA: TGTGCCAGCAGCGAACCTAGCGGGGCACAGTATTTT
CDR3: CASSEPSGAQYF
D: TRBD2
J: TRBJ2-3
V: TRBV9
size: few
length: 12

DNA: TGTGCCACCAGCAGATCCAATAGGGGGGGGAATGAGCAGTTCTTC
CDR3: CATSRSNRGGNEQFF
D: -
J: TRBJ2-1
V: TRBV15
size: many
length: 15

DNA: TGTGCCAGCAGTTTAGGGCCCGACTATGGCTACACCTTC
CDR3: CASSLGPDYGYTF
D: -
J: TRBJ1-2
V: TRBV6-2/TRBV6-3
size: few
length: 13

DNA: TGTGCCAGCATACCAGGGCTAATGAACACTGAAGCTTTCTTT
CDR3: CASIPGLMNTEAFF
D: -
J: TRBJ1-1
V: TRBV12-3/TRBV12-4
size: -
length: 14

DNA: TGCGCCAGCAGCTTGGCTCCGTACACTGAAGCTTTCTTT
CDR3: CASSLAPYTEAFF
D: -
J: TRBJ1-1
V: TRBV5-1
size: -
length: 13

DNA: TGTGCCAGCAGCAACACATGGGGGAACACTGAAGCTTTCTTT
CDR3: CASSNTWGNTEAFF
D: -
J: TRBJ1-1
V: TRBV12-3/TRBV12-4
size: few
length: 14

DNA: TGTGCCAGCTCATCGGGACAGGGAACGGCAGGAAACACCATATATTTT
CDR3: CASSSGQGTAGNTIYF
D: TRBD1
J: TRBJ1-3
V: TRBV18
size: -
length: 16

DNA: TGCAGCGTTGCCCGGGACAGGACGGATGAAAAACTGTTTTTT
CDR3: CSVARDRTDEKLFF
D: TRBD1
J: TRBJ1-4
V: TRBV29-1
size: few
length: 14

DNA: TGTGCCAGCAGCTCCTCCGGGACTGGTAATCAGCCCCAGCATTTT
CDR3: CASSSSGTGNQPQHF
D: -
J: TRBJ1-5
V: TRBV7-2
size: -
length: 15

DNA: TGTGCCAGCAGCCCGCGGGGTGGTTCACCCCTCCACTTT
CDR3: CASSPRGGSPLHF
D: -
J: TRBJ1-6
V: TRBV6-5
size: many
length: 13

DNA: TGCGCCAGCAGCTTGGCCGGGACTAGCGGTGTTACCGAGCAGTTCTTC
CDR3: CASSLAGTSGVTEQFF
D: TRBD2
J: TRBJ2-1
V: TRBV5-1
size: -
length: 16

DNA: TGTGCCAGCAGCCCCAGCGGGGTCCGGACAGGGCAAGATCGGACCTTC
CDR3: CASSPSGVRTGQDRTF
D: TRBD1
J: TRBJ1-2
V: TRBV7-9
size: few
length: 16

DNA: TGTGCCAGCAGCTTAACGGAGGTCGCAGATACGCAGTATTTT
CDR3: CASSLTEVADTQYF
D: -
J: TRBJ2-3
V: TRBV7-2
size: many
length: 14

DNA: TGCAGTGCACCGCTCCCAGACGGACACACCGGGGAGCTGTTTTTT
CDR3: CSAPLPDGHTGELFF
D: -
J: TRBJ2-2
V: TRBV20-1
size: -
length: 15

DNA: TGCAGCGAACAGGGTCTAGGCGGGGAGCTGTTTTTT
CDR3: CSEQGLGGELFF
D: -
J: TRBJ2-2
V: TRBV29-1
size: -
length: 12

DNA: TGTGCCAGCAGCCCAAGAACTGACAGCAATCAGCCCCAGCATTTT
CDR3: CASSPRTDSNQPQHF
D: -
J: TRBJ1-5
V: TRBV12-3/TRBV12-4
size: few
length: 15

DNA: TGTGCCAGCAGCCAGGACAGTCGGGGCTACACCTTC
CDR3: CASSQDSRGYTF
D: -
J: TRBJ1-2
V: TRBV7-9
size: -
length: 12

DNA: TGTGCCAGCAGCTTAGTTGTTAGCGGGGGAAACAATGAGCAGTTCTTC
CDR3: CASSLVVSGGNNEQFF
D: TRBD2
J: TRBJ2-1
V: TRBV7-9
size: few
length: 16

DNA: TGCGCCAGCAGTTCCGGACAGGGGGCGGCCGTGAACACTGAAGCTTTCTTT
CDR3: CASSSGQGAAVNTEAFF
D: TRBD1
J: TRBJ1-1
V: TRBV5-1
size: -
length: 17

DNA: TGTGCCAGCAGTTTTAGCTCTGGGGCCAACGTCCTGACTTTC
CDR3: CASSFSSGANVLTF
D: -
J: TRBJ2-6
V: TRBV12-3/TRBV12-4
size: -
length: 14

DNA: TGTGCCAGCAGCCAAGGAGGGTATAGCAATCAGCCCCAGCATTTT
CDR3: CASSQGGYSNQPQHF
D: -
J: TRBJ1-5
V: TRBV3-1
size: few
length: 15

DNA: TGTGCCAGCAGCGGGGCCCGAAATGAAAAACTGTTTTTT
CDR3: CASSGARNEKLFF
D: -
J: TRBJ1-4
V: TRBV14
size: few
length: 13

DNA: TGTGCCAGCAGCCCTCACCGGTTAGGGGAGACCCAGTACTTC
CDR3: CASSPHRLGETQYF
D: -
J: TRBJ2-5
V: TRBV14
size: -
length: 14

DNA: TGTGCCAGCAGCCAAGGGCAGGGGAATCAGCCCCAGCATTTT
CDR3: CASSQGQGNQPQHF
D: -
J: TRBJ1-5
V: TRBV4-2
size: few
length: 14

DNA: TGCGCCAGCAGCCAAGATGGGGCGGATGGAAACACCATATATTTT
CDR3: CASSQDGADGNTIYF
D: -
J: TRBJ1-3
V: TRBV4-3
size: many
length: 15

DNA: TGTGCCAGCAGGCGGACAGGGGGCGAAGGGTATGGCTACACCTTC
CDR3: CASRRTGGEGYGYTF
D: TRBD1
J: TRBJ1-2
V: TRBV7-2
size: -
length: 15

DNA: TGCGCCAGCAGCTTGGCTGCTGAGAACACCGGGGAGCTGTTTTTT
CDR3: CASSLAAENTGELFF
D: -
J: TRBJ2-2
V: TRBV5-1
size: few
length: 15

DNA: TGTGCCAGCAGCGTCGCCGAAACGGAGACCCAGTACTTC
CDR3: CASSVAETETQYF
D: -
J: TRBJ2-5
V: TRBV9
size: few
length: 13

DNA: TGCGCCAGCAGCCAATGGTCGGCTGGTGAGCAGTTCTTC
CDR3: CASSQWSAGEQFF
D: -
J: TRBJ2-1
V: TRBV4-3
size: -
length: 13

DNA: TGCGCCAGCAGCCAAGATAGGGTACAGGAGAACACTGAAGCTTTCTTT
CDR3: CASSQDRVQENTEAFF
D: -
J: TRBJ1-1
V: TRBV4-1
size: -
length: 16

DNA: TGTGCCAGCAGTTTCGACAGGGCGGGATATGGCTACACCTTC
CDR3: CASSFDRAGYGYTF
D: TRBD1
J: TRBJ1-2
V: TRBV6-5
size: -
length: 14

DNA: TGTGCCAGCTGCAACACCCGGTGGGCTGAAGCTTTCTTT
CDR3: CASCNTRWAEAFF
D: -
J: TRBJ1-1
V: TRBV28
size: -
length: 13

DNA: TGTGCCAGCAGGTGGACGTACACCGGGGAGCTGTTTTTT
CDR3: CASRWTYTGELFF
D: -
J: TRBJ2-2
V: TRBV12-3/TRBV12-4
size: few
length: 13

DNA: TGTGCCAGCAGTTCTCTCACAGATACGCAGTATTTT
CDR3: CASSSLTDTQYF
D: -
J: TRBJ2-3
V: TRBV12-3/TRBV12-4
size: -
length: 12

DNA: TGTGCCAGTAGTTCATGGGACAGCAACACTGAAGCTTTCTTT
CDR3: CASSSWDSNTEAFF
D: TRBD1
J: TRBJ1-1
V: TRBV19
size: -
length: 14

DNA: TGCGCCAGCAGCCAAGATCGAACGAGCTCGGAGACCCAGTACTTC
CDR3: CASSQDRTSSETQYF
D: -
J: TRBJ2-5
V: TRBV4-3
size: -
length: 15

DNA: TGTGCCAGCAGGCACAGGGATATCACTGAAGCTTTCTTT
CDR3: CASRHRDITEAFF
D: -
J: TRBJ1-1
V: TRBV7-9
size: few
length: 13

DNA: TGTGCCAGCAGCTCAGGGACTAGCGGGGCCTGGGGTACGCAGTATTTT
CDR3: CASSSGTSGAWGTQYF
D: TRBD2
J: TRBJ2-3
V: TRBV7-3
size: -
length: 16

DNA: TGTGCCAGCAGCTTATGGACTAGCGGGGATCAAGAGACCCAGTACTTC
CDR3: CASSLWTSGDQETQYF
D: TRBD2
J: TRBJ2-5
V: TRBV7-8
size: many
length: 16

DNA: TGCGCCAGCAGCTTGGTTCTGGGGGCGGACGAGACCCAGTACTTC
CDR3: CASSLVLGADETQYF
D: -
J: TRBJ2-5
V: TRBV5-1
size: -
length: 15

DNA: TGCGCCAGCAGCCCTAAATACAGGGGGGTAGGAGAGACCCAGTACTTC
CDR3: CASSPKYRGVGETQYF
D: TRBD1
J: TRBJ2-5
V: TRBV4-1
size: -
length: 16

DNA: TGTGCCAGCAGTTTAGGGGACAGGGGATTCACAGATACGCAGTATTTT
CDR3: CASSLGDRGFTDTQYF
D: TRBD1
J: TRBJ2-3
V: TRBV12-3/TRBV12-4
size: few
length: 16

DNA: TGTGCCAGCTCACTCGGGACGGTTCTCTATGGCTACACCTTC
CDR3: CASSLGTVLYGYTF
D: -
J: TRBJ1-2
V: TRBV18
size: -
length: 14

DNA: TGCGCCAGGCCGGGACAAAACTCTGGGGCCAACGTCCTGACTTTC
CDR3: CARPGQNSGANVLTF
D: -
J: TRBJ2-6
V: TRBV5-1
size: -
length: 15

DNA: TGTGCCAGCAGCCAGGAGGTCTCGCGGGTTAGCACAGATACGCAGTATTTT
CDR3: CASSQEVSRVSTDTQYF
D: -
J: TRBJ2-3
V: TRBV4-2
size: -
length: 17

DNA: TGCAGCGTTGAAGTGGGGGCCACTGAAGCTTTCTTT
CDR3: CSVEVGATEAFF
D: -
J: TRBJ1-1
V: TRBV29-1
size: few
length: 12

DNA: TGCGCCAGCAGCTTCCTCGGGGGGGCATTCAATGAGCAGTTCTTC
CDR3: CASSFLGGAFNEQFF
D: TRBD2
J: TRBJ2-1
V: TRBV5-1
size: -
length: 15